A single sample gave rise to the 25 T cell receptor beta chains below, sequenced in a study of blood T cell repertoires in COVID-19. Using immunoSEQ multiplex PCR, the repertoire was profiled, and TCRdb retains in-frame clones only, with some absent. The sample yields 250,000 or so clones, under 90% seen once. Input material: PBMCs or T cells enriched from blood (not recorded which). All receptors come from a woman in her thirties or forties who had been exposed to COVID-19.

This clone came up many times. The chain recombines TRBV5-1 with TRBJ2-7; no clear D. V was cut by 0 bases and J by 3 bases, with 7 bases left in between. The CDR3 is made up of 13 amino acids. From germline, CDR1 is SGHRS and CDR2 YFSETQ. The CDR3 is CASSLDYSYEQYF. The CDR3 bases are TGCGCCAGCAGCTTGGATTACAGCTACGAGCAGTACTTC. Variable domain in full (rest from reference TRBV5-1 and TRBJ2-7): KAGVTQTPRYLIKTRGQQVTLSCSPISGHRSVSWYQQTPGQGLQFLFEYFSETQRNKGNFPGRFSGRQFSNSRSEMNVSTLELGDSALYLCASSLDYSYEQYFGPGTRLTVT.

The genes are TRBV5-1 and TRBJ1-1, with TRBD1 matching 7 bases. CDR1 SGHRS and CDR2 YFSETQ come from the germline V gene. The CDR3 is 15 amino acids. Trimming cost V 4 bases and J 1 base; bases outside gene matches: 7. The CDR3 sequence: CASSPPGTANTEAFF. CDR3 in DNA: TGCGCCAGCAGCCCCCCTGGGACAGCGAACACTGAAGCTTTCTTT.

This chain joins TRBV15 and TRBJ1-3, with D possibly being TRBD1 (6 bases). The CDR3 is made up of 15 amino acids. Germline loops: CDR1 LNHNV, CDR2 YYDKDF (reference sequence). Trimming removed 8 bases at V and 0 bases at J, with 14 bases between. The CDR3 bases are TGTGCCACCCGTCGGGGGGGCCTCTCTGGAAACACCATATATTTT. Protein: CATRRGGLSGNTIYF.

This chain links TRBV5-6 with TRBJ1-2; a possible D gene is TRBD1 (5 bases). The CDR3 extends over 14 amino acids. V lost 3 bases, J lost 4 bases, and 13 bases lay in between. From germline, CDR1 is SGHDT and CDR2 YYEEEE. CDR3 nucleotides: TGTGCCAGCAGCTCCCTGGCAGGGTCCTATGGCTACACCTTC. This sequence encodes CASSSLAGSYGYTF.

The gene calls are TRBV2 and TRBJ1-5, with D unclear. This CDR3 contains 17 residues. Germline values: CDR1 SNHLY, CDR2 FYNNEI. V gave up 2 bases and J gave up 0 bases, with 14 bases separating them. As DNA, the CDR3 is TGTGCCAGCAGTGAAAATAGCGCGGCCCTTAGCAATCAGCCCCAGCATTTT. Encoded protein: CASSENSAALSNQPQHF.

The gene calls are TRBV19 and TRBJ1-5; no clear D gene. The length of the CDR3 is 10 residues. Germline CDR1 reads LNHDA; CDR2 reads SQIVND (reference sequence). Trimming shortened V by 5 bases and J by 8 bases, and 4 bases separated the two germline ends. The CDR3 bases are TGTGCCAGTAGTGCGGAGCCCCAGCATTTT. It yields the protein CASSAEPQHF. Variable domain in full (rest from reference TRBV19 and TRBJ1-5): DGGITQSPKYLFRKEGQNVTLSCEQNLNHDAMYWYRQDPGQGLRLIYYSQIVNDFQKGDIAEGYSVSREKKESFPLTVTSAQKNPTAFYLCASSAEPQHFGDGTRLSIL.

The rearrangement joins TRBV2 to TRBJ1-6, with TRBD1 matching over 8 bases. The ends lost 6 bases at V and 9 bases at J; junction bases unmatched: 4. Germline V gene lookup returns CDR1 SNHLY and CDR2 FYNNEI. The CDR3 is made up of 13 amino acids. The CDR3 nucleotides read TGTGCCAGCAGGGAGGACAGGGTTTCACCCCTCCACTTT. Encoded protein: CASREDRVSPLHF.

The chain uses TRBV5-1 and TRBJ1-6, with D uncertain. Germline V gene data show CDR1 as SGHRS and CDR2 as YFSETQ. V lost 4 bases, J lost 10 bases, and 12 bases lay in between. This CDR3 spans 13 amino acids. CDR3 sequence (DNA): TGCGCCAGCAGCCGAGAGGTCCTCTCACCCCTCCACTTT. Amino acid sequence: CASSREVLSPLHF.

The rearrangement links TRBV19 to TRBJ1-2, with 8 bases fitting TRBD1. This CDR3 comprises 16 residues. The V segment lost 3 bases and the J segment 3 bases; nucleotides outside the gene matches: 9. Germline values: CDR1 LNHDA, CDR2 SQIVND (reference sequence). The CDR3 DNA sequence: TGTGCCAGTAGTATTAAGATCGGGACAGGCTACTATGGCTACACCTTC. Its translation: CASSIKIGTGYYGYTF.

The rearrangement joins TRBV30 to TRBJ2-7, with TRBD2 matching 8 bases. The germline CDR1 and CDR2 sequences are GTSNPN and SVGIG (reference sequence). There are 13 residues in the CDR3. Trimming cost V 6 bases and J 0 bases; bases outside gene matches: 4. The CDR3 sequence is CACTGTSSYEQYF. CDR3 coding DNA: TGTGCCTGTACCGGGACTAGCTCCTACGAGCAGTACTTC.

The chain links TRBV2 to TRBJ2-3; possible D gene TRBD2, 5 bases. The CDR3 has 12 residues. V was pared by 3 bases and J by 5 bases, with 6 bases between. Germline values: CDR1 SNHLY, CDR2 FYNNEI. CDR3 nucleotides: TGTGCCAGCAGTGACGGGGTAGATACGCAGTATTTT. Translating gives CASSDGVDTQYF.

CDR3 sequence reads: CASSPTGQGYEQYF. In DNA, the CDR3 is TGCGCCAGCAGCCCCACCGGACAGGGCTACGAGCAGTACTTC. The gene calls are TRBV5-1 and TRBJ2-7; 8 nucleotides align to TRBD1. The CDR3 contains 14 residues. Germline CDR1 is SGHRS and CDR2 is YFSETQ. Losses at the gene ends were 4 bases for V and 3 bases for J; bases not matched to a gene: 6.

The chain has TRBV7-2 and TRBJ2-1; 8 nucleotides line up with TRBD2. Germline V CDR1 and CDR2: SGHTA, FQGNSA. The junction had 7 bases not matched to a gene; V was cut back by 1 base and J by 8 bases. There are 15 residues in the CDR3. The CDR3 reads CASSLGRGAEYEQFF. The CDR3 nucleotides are TGTGCCAGCAGCTTAGGGCGGGGGGCCGAGTATGAGCAGTTCTTC.

The chain links TRBV7-3 to TRBJ2-5; 11 nucleotides line up with TRBD1. J lost 3 bases, V lost 5 bases, and 8 bases had no gene match. Germline lookup yields CDR1 SGHTA and CDR2 FQGTGA. CDR3 size: 16 residues. For the CDR3, the DNA is TGTGCCAGCAGCCAACGACCGGGACAGGGGGAAGAGACCCAGTACTTC. Encoded protein: CASSQRPGQGEETQYF.

This clone was found once. In DNA form, the CDR3 reads TGTGCCAGCAGTGAAGGCAGGCAAGCTTTCTTT. Protein product: CASSEGRQAFF. V is TRBV6-1 and J is TRBJ1-1, with D unclear. The germline V gene encodes CDR1 MNHNS and CDR2 SASEGT. V lost 1 base, J lost 9 bases, and 6 bases lay in between. The CDR3 spans 11 residues.

The rearrangement links TRBV3-1 (or the pseudogene TRBV3-2) to TRBJ2-6; D is uncertain. Germline V gene lookup returns CDR1 LGHDT and CDR2 YNNKEL (reference sequence). The CDR3 runs to 15 residues. The V end was cut by 0 bases, the J end by 4 bases, with 7 bases between. This chain's CDR3 is CASSQDSSGANVLTF. CDR3 coding DNA: TGTGCCAGCAGCCAAGACAGTTCCGGGGCCAACGTCCTGACTTTC.

The rearrangement joins TRBV19 to TRBJ2-1; D is perhaps TRBD2 (7 bases). The CDR3 totals 15 residues. Trimming removed 3 bases at V and 2 bases at J, with 11 bases between. The germline gives CDR1 LNHDA, CDR2 SQIVND (reference sequence). DNA of the CDR3: TGTGCCAGTAGTATTGCGGGGGCCACCTACAATGAGCAGTTCTTC. Translated: CASSIAGATYNEQFF.

This clone is a singleton in its sample. This rearrangement joins TRBV11-2 to TRBJ1-2; no clear D gene. Between the trimmed V and J ends, which lost 0 bases and 2 bases, there was a span of 10 bases. The CDR3 has 15 residues. CDR1 and CDR2 from the germline V gene are SGHAT and FQNNGV. CDR3 in DNA: TGTGCCAGCAGCTTAGAAGGGAGTTGGAACTATGGCTACACCTTC. This encodes CASSLEGSWNYGYTF.

The V and J genes are TRBV4-2 and TRBJ1-5; the D gene is possibly TRBD1 (5 bases). This CDR3 comprises 13 residues. Germline loops: CDR1 LGHNA, CDR2 YNFKEQ. The V end was cut by 0 bases, the J end by 11 bases, with 11 bases between. CDR3 residues: CASSQDRAGAQHF. As DNA, the CDR3 is TGTGCCAGCAGCCAAGATAGGGCGGGGGCCCAGCATTTT.

The chain employs TRBV7-3 and TRBJ2-2; TRBD2 aligns across 11 bases. J lost 6 bases, V lost 5 bases, and 5 bases had no gene match. This CDR3 contains 15 residues. In germline, CDR1 is SGHTA, CDR2 FQGTGA. CDR3 DNA: TGTGCCAGCAGCCTGACTAGCGGGGTTGCCGGGGAGCTGTTTTTT. Protein product: CASSLTSGVAGELFF.

The chain employs TRBV5-6 and TRBJ1-1, with a tentative D call TRBD1 (5 bases). Per germline, CDR1 SGHDT and CDR2 YYEEEE. The CDR3 is 16 residues long. V gave up 2 bases and J gave up 2 bases, with 16 bases separating them. This chain's CDR3 is CASSFNPGGKNTEAFF. CDR3 bases: TGTGCCAGCAGCTTTAACCCCGGGGGAAAAAACACTGAAGCTTTCTTT.

This clone was seen a single time. The chain couples TRBV24-1 to TRBJ2-5; TRBD2 aligns across 10 bases. The CDR3 contains 16 residues. The trim removed 3 bases at V and 2 bases at J, leaving 5 bases unmatched. Germline CDR1 is KGHDR and CDR2 is SFDVKD. The CDR3 DNA follows: TGTGCCACCAGTGATCGTAGCGGGGGGCTTCAAGAGACCCAGTACTTC. This sequence encodes CATSDRSGGLQETQYF.

The J gene is TRBJ1-4, the V gene TRBV7-2; D unclear. The CDR3 loop spans 13 amino acids. Germline V gives CDR1 SGHTA, CDR2 FQGNSA. V was shortened by 4 bases and J by 8 bases, with 11 bases between the two germline ends. The CDR3 loop reads CASSSGKPEKLFF. CDR3 nucleotide sequence: TGTGCCAGCAGCTCCGGGAAGCCGGAAAAACTGTTTTTT. The full variable domain, with the rest looked up from reference TRBV7-2 and TRBJ1-4, is GAGVSQSPSNKVTEKGKDVELRCDPISGHTALYWYRQSLGQGLEFLIYFQGNSAPDKSGLPSDRFSAERTGGSVSTLTIQRTQQEDSAVYLCASSSGKPEKLFFGSGTQLSVL.

This chain connects TRBV7-2 to TRBJ2-4, with 9 nucleotides matching TRBD2. The CDR3 contains 16 residues. Germline V gives CDR1 SGHTA, CDR2 FQGNSA. Trimming took 3 bases from V and 3 from J; bases not matched to a gene: 6. The CDR3 DNA reads TGTGCCAGCAGCTTTTTGTCTAGCGGGGTCAAAAACATTCAGTACTTC. Amino acids: CASSFLSSGVKNIQYF.

The genes are TRBV5-1 and TRBJ1-1, with no clear D. Deletions cut 1 base from V and 1 base from J, with 8 bases between. The V gene's germline CDR1 is SGHRS and CDR2 YFSETQ. The CDR3 extends over 14 amino acids. The CDR3 region is CASSLQFANTEAFF. CDR3 DNA: TGCGCCAGCAGCTTGCAGTTCGCGAACACTGAAGCTTTCTTT.